This T cell receptor (beta chain) was captured by sequencing in a study of blood T cell repertoires in COVID-19. This table comes from immunoSEQ multiplex PCR, and its TCRdb copy is limited to in-frame clones, with some not included. The table shows approximately 110,000 clones, with 75% to 90% occurring only once. Looked up from germline, CDR1 is LNHNV and CDR2 is YYDKDF (reference sequence). V gave up 5 bases and J gave up 3 bases; unmatched junction bases: 6. The CDR3 runs to 15 residues. The source is a woman aged 55-69 years with COVID-19, enrolled during active disease. The gene calls are TRBV15 and TRBJ2-3; 9 nucleotides agree with TRBD2. The sequenced sample was peripheral blood. Here the CDR3 DNA reads TGTGCCACCAGCTTCAGCGGGGGGATGACAGATACGCAGTATTTT. It is translated as CATSFSGGMTDTQYF. Using reference TRBV15 and TRBJ2-3 for the parts outside the CDR3, the full variable domain is DAMVIQNPRYQVTQFGKPVTLSCSQTLNHNVMYWYQQKSSQAPKLLFHYYDKDFNNEADTPDNFQSRRPNTSFCFLDIRSPGLGDTAMYLCATSFSGGMTDTQYFGPGTRLTVL.